This paragraph reports one T cell receptor beta chain. The germline and genes are mouse ones. Read sequence stops 1 residue before the CDR3 end, and the germline J gene provides the missing end. The CDR3 has 15 amino acids. V was pared by 2 bases and J by 7 bases, with 5 bases of the junction left unmatched. Germline CDR1 and CDR2: NSQYPW and LRSPGD (reference sequence). Sequencing used immunoSEQ multiplex PCR; TCRdb keeps in-frame clones, though not all of them. Of nearly 2,500 clones listed, approximately 62% are singletons. These data originate in a study of tissue T cells after allogeneic stem cell transplantation.

The source is a female BALB/c mouse in good health. MHC haplotype of the mouse line: H2-d. Specimen: gut tissue. The chain is built from TRBV1 and TRBJ2-1, with TRBD2 matching over 10 bases. The CDR3 here is CTCSARTGGGAEQFF. CDR3 bases read: TGCACCTGCAGTGCACGGACTGGGGGTGGGGCTGAGCAGTTC.